Below, one TCR beta chain is given with its context. These data come from a study of blood T cell repertoires in COVID-19. Study details: Samples of COVID-19 (acute and convalescent) were obtained from the United States, Italy and Spain. PBMCs, B-cell-depleted T cells, or T cells provided the cDNA or gDNA that made up the material.

V lost 6 bases, J lost 5 bases, and 16 bases lay in between. The CDR3 has 14 amino acids. Germline CDR1 SGHTA, CDR2 FQGNSA. Source study methods: Reference gene primer amplification gave estimated nucleated cell counts. Sequenced by immunoSEQ multiplex PCR; TCRdb stores in-frame clones only, minus some. The V and J calls and clone size are taken from that table; D and trimming were inferred from the DNA. Of some 210,000 clones in the sample, about 90% were seen once. The chain has TRBV7-2 and TRBJ2-5; D might be TRBD2 (6 bases). This receptor was taken from a man younger than 45 with acute or convalescent COVID-19. Sequencing was carried out using peripheral blood. The CDR3 sequence is CASSLGGARETQYF. The CDR3 DNA is TGTGCCAGCAGTCTGGGGGGAGCGCGGGAGACCCAGTACTTC.